This T cell receptor (beta chain) was recovered during a study of cytomegalovirus exposure and HLA in healthy donors. General study results and limits: Accurate prediction of most subjects' HLA-A and HLA-B alleles from TCR beta sequences was reported. Across donors, most TCRs were seen rarely, yet some public ones were widespread. CMV serostatus was the only recorded immune exposure for donors. In a later analysis, CMV-associated beta chains were mostly HLA-associated, it appeared.

Comments on this clone: Antigen unknown. A junction end diverges from the germline sequence, so it may reflect a read error.

60 Vbeta and 13 Jbeta primers were used in PCR. Measured with immunoSEQ multiplex PCR; TCRdb has only the in-frame clones, and not every one. The sample consists of about 260,000 clones, 84% of them appearing once. Germline assignment: CDR1 SEHNR and CDR2 FQNEAQ (reference sequence). The CDR3 runs 13 residues. The TCR originated in a woman between 35 and 50 years old in good health and CMV-seropositive. The sample comprised PBMCs. This rearrangement joins TRBV7-9 to TRBJ2-7; unclear D gene. CDR3 amino acids: CSSSLGSSYEQYF. DNA of the CDR3: TGTTCCAGCAGCTTAGGCAGCTCCTACGAGCAGTACTTC.